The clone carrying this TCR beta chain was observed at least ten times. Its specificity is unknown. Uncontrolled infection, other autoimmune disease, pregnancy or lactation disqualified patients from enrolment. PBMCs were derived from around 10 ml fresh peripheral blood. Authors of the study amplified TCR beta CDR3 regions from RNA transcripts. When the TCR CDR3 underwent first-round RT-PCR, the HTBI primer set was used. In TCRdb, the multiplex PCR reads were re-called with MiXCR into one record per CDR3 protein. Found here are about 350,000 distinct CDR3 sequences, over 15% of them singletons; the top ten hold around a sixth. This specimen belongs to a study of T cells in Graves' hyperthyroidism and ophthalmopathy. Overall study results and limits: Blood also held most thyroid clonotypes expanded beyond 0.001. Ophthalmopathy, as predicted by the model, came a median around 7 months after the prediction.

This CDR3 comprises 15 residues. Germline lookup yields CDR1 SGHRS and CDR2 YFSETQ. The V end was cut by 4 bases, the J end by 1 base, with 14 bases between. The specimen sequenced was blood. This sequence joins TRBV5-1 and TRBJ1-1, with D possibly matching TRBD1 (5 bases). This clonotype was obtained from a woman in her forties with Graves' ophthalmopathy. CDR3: CASSPKGLSNTEAFF. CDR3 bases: TGCGCCAGCAGCCCCAAGGGGCTCTCGAACACTGAAGCTTTCTTT.